These 15 T cell receptor beta chains came from one sample sequenced in a study of identical twins. MiXCR was run by TCRdb on the 5' RACE reads, yielding one entry per CDR3 protein. Of approximately 630,000 distinct CDR3 sequences listed, 7.1% are singletons. Another study also made use of these data, one on yellow fever vaccine responses in identical twins.

Sequencing was done on a sample of PBMCs. Receptor source: a woman aged 18-29 years in good health.

Many counts were recorded for this clonotype. This sequence joins TRBV5-1 and TRBJ2-1; perhaps TRBD2 as D (5 bases). There are 13 residues in the CDR3. Trimming pared 4 bases from V and 3 bases from J, leaving 8 bases between. Germline assignment: CDR1 SGHRS and CDR2 YFSETQ. DNA for the CDR3: TGCGCCAGCAGCGTCGGGATCTACAATGAGCAGTTCTTC. Translated, it gives CASSVGIYNEQFF.

This clonotype was counted only a few times. The rearrangement uses TRBV28 and TRBJ1-5; TRBD1 is a possible D gene (6 bases). V lost 5 bases, J lost 2 bases, and 19 bases lay in between. Per germline, CDR1 MDHEN and CDR2 SYDVKM. CDR3 length: 17 residues. CDR3 DNA sequence: TGTGCCAGCAGTCCGACAGGATTCAAACCCGGCAATCAGCCCCAGCATTTT. This translates into CASSPTGFKPGNQPQHF.

In its sample, this clonotype was seen many times. The chain joins TRBV11-2 to TRBJ2-5; D possibly matches TRBD1 or TRBD2 (5 bases each). The V and J ends lost 5 bases and 1 base respectively, with 14 bases between them. Germline V CDR1 and CDR2: SGHAT, FQNNGV. This CDR3 spans 15 amino acids. CDR3 DNA sequence: TGTGCCAGCAGCACCCACCCGGGGCTCCAAGAGACCCAGTACTTC. This encodes CASSTHPGLQETQYF.

V is TRBV20-1 and J is TRBJ1-2, with D unresolved. The CDR3 runs 13 residues. The V gene lost 3 bases and the J gene lost 4 bases, with 12 bases spanning the gap. CDR1 and CDR2 from the germline V gene are DFQATT and SNEGSKA (reference sequence). The CDR3 reads CSASRQWAYGYTF. In DNA, the CDR3 is TGCAGTGCTAGCAGGCAGTGGGCCTATGGCTACACCTTC.

This clonotype was recorded a few times. CDR3 nucleotides: TGCGCCAGCAGTCTGGGTTTCTCCTACAATGAGCAGTTCTTC. It yields the protein CASSLGFSYNEQFF. This chain uses TRBV4-1 with TRBJ2-1; D call uncertain. From germline, CDR1 is MGHRA and CDR2 YSYEKL. The CDR3 is 14 amino acids. V lost 6 bases and J lost 0, with 9 bases in between.

There are a few counts of this clonotype. This chain joins TRBV2 and TRBJ2-3; 11 bases line up with TRBD2. CDR1 and CDR2 (germline): SNHLY, FYNNEI. The V and J ends lost 4 bases and 5 bases, in that order; junction bases with no gene match: 8. There are 16 residues in the CDR3. CDR3 sequence reads: CASSALAGGPGDTQYF. The CDR3 coding sequence is TGTGCCAGCAGTGCATTAGCGGGAGGGCCTGGAGATACGCAGTATTTT.

This clonotype was detected ten times or more. CDR3 residues: CASRPSGGPQHF. The CDR3 DNA is TGTGCCAGCAGGCCGTCAGGGGGGCCCCAGCATTTT. The V gene is TRBV12-3 or TRBV12-4, the J gene TRBJ1-5; 7 bases agree with TRBD1. J was trimmed by 9 bases and V by 6 bases; bases with no gene match: 5. CDR3 length equals 12 residues.

This clonotype was detected many times. This chain links TRBV7-9 with TRBJ2-3; either TRBD1 or TRBD2 may supply D (5 bases each). The CDR3 sequence is 13 residues long. V was pared by 5 bases and J by 2 bases, with 8 bases between. Germline values: CDR1 SEHNR, CDR2 FQNEAQ (reference sequence). In DNA form, the CDR3 reads TGTGCCAGCAGCCCTGGGACCACAGATACGCAGTATTTT. Translating it yields CASSPGTTDTQYF.

This clonotype occurred many times. This chain uses TRBV5-1 with TRBJ1-1; TRBD1 might be the D (6 bases). In germline, CDR1 is SGHRS, CDR2 YFSETQ. V dropped 4 bases and J dropped 0 bases, with 13 bases sitting between them. This CDR3 comprises 15 residues. The CDR3 spells CASSDKGGMNTEAFF. The CDR3 DNA reads as TGCGCCAGCAGCGACAAGGGGGGGATGAACACTGAAGCTTTCTTT.

With regard to this clonotype: Its ends do not fully match the called genes, so a read error is possible. The CDR3 region has the DNA TGCAGTACTAGTCCTAGCGGCCCTGTGGATACGCAGTATTTT. It codes for CSTSPSGPVDTQYF. The V call is TRBV20-1, the J call TRBJ2-3; 7 bases align to TRBD2. The CDR3 is 14 amino acids. The germline gives CDR1 DFQATT, CDR2 SNEGSKA (reference sequence).

CDR3: CSAPGLAGGPGETQYF. Written as DNA, the CDR3 is TGCAGTGCGCCCGGACTAGCGGGAGGGCCCGGGGAGACCCAGTACTTC. The chain uses TRBV20-1 and TRBJ2-5; TRBD2 matches 15 bases. The germline V gene encodes CDR1 DFQATT and CDR2 SNEGSKA (reference sequence). V lost 6 bases to trimming and J lost 5 bases; unmatched junction nucleotides: 10. The CDR3 extends over 16 amino acids.

This clonotype turned up a few times. This chain uses TRBV12-3 or TRBV12-4 with TRBJ2-7, with D tentatively TRBD2 (5 bases). The CDR3 loop spans 12 amino acids. With 4 bases removed from V and 4 bases from J, the gap between germline ends came to 8 bases. Here the CDR3 reads CASSSIAYEQYF. CDR3 in DNA: TGTGCCAGCAGTTCGATAGCGTACGAGCAGTACTTC.

This clonotype was detected only a few times. The chain joins TRBV20-1 to TRBJ1-1; D gene uncertain. The germline V gene encodes CDR1 DFQATT and CDR2 SNEGSKA (reference sequence). The ends were cut back, 6 bases at V and 1 base at J, with 9 bases in the middle. This CDR3 spans 12 amino acids. This CDR3 is CSAFRGNTEAFF. In DNA, the CDR3 is TGCAGTGCCTTTAGAGGGAACACTGAAGCTTTCTTT.

Many counts were recorded for this clonotype. The chain recombines TRBV15 with TRBJ1-1; D possibly corresponds to TRBD1 (6 bases). The V and J ends lost 3 bases and 1 base respectively, with 12 bases between them. Germline CDR1 and CDR2: LNHNV and YYDKDF (reference sequence). The CDR3 is made up of 15 amino acids. CDR3 sequence (DNA): TGTGCCACCAGCAGTGGGGGGGCAAGGAACACTGAAGCTTTCTTT. Protein sequence: CATSSGGARNTEAFF.

This clonotype appeared a few times. The rearrangement uses TRBV4-1 and TRBJ2-5, with a tentative D call TRBD2 (6 bases). Germline V gene sequence: CDR1 MGHRA, CDR2 YSYEKL. Trimming cost V 1 base and J 1 base, with 13 bases left between them. This CDR3 has 16 amino acids. The CDR3 sequence: CASSQVVGGSQETQYF. For the CDR3, the DNA is TGCGCCAGCAGCCAAGTGGTTGGGGGGTCCCAAGAGACCCAGTACTTC.